This T cell receptor beta chain was found in a study of cytomegalovirus exposure and HLA in healthy donors. This CDR3 comprises 11 residues. Trimming took 4 bases from V and 8 from J, leaving 6 bases between them. Per germline, CDR1 SNHLY and CDR2 FYNNEI. PCR involved 60 Vbeta and 13 Jbeta primers. Authors' methods: In a later analysis, roughly 10 million of tens of millions of unique beta chains occurred in at least two donors. Clones were read by immunoSEQ multiplex PCR, and TCRdb kept only the in-frame ones, dropping some. From that table come the V and J calls and clone size; the DNA was used to work out D and trimming. The table shows approximately 100,000 clones, with roughly 79% occurring only once. Points on this clone: Antigen: not known.

Findings and limits, study-wide: Being productive about 87% or about 30% of the time was typical of most TCR beta V segments in an earlier analysis. Analyzed later, association rates of TCRs varied across HLA loci, with DRB1 most and HLA-C fewest. Among TCR beta chains, those listed as cytomegalovirus-associated numbered about 150.

Specimen: PBMCs. The source of this sequence is a woman between 40 and 50 years old in good health and CMV-seronegative. The chain couples TRBV2 to TRBJ2-1; D unresolved. The CDR3 nucleotides are TGTGCCAGCAGTGTCATCCATGAGCAGTTCTTC. This sequence encodes CASSVIHEQFF.